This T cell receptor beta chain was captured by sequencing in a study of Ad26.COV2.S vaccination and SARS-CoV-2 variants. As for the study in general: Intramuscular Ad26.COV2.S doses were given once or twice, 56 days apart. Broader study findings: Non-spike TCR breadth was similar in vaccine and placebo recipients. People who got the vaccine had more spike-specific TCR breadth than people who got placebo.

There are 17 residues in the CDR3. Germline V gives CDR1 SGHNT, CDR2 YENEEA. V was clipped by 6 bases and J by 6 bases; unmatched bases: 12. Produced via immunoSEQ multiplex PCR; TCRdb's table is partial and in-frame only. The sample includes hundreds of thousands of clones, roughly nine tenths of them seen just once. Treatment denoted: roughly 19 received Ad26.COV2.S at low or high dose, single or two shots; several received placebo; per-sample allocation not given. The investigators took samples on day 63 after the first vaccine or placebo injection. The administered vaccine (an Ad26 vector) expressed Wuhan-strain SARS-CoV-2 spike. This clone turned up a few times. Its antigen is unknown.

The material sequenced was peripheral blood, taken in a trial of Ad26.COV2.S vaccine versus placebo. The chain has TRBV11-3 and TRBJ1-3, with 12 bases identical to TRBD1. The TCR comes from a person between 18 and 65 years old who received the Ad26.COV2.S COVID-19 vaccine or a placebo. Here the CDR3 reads CASSRSWGQGAENTIYF. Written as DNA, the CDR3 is TGTGCCAGCAGTCGCTCGTGGGGACAGGGGGCCGAAAACACCATATATTTT.